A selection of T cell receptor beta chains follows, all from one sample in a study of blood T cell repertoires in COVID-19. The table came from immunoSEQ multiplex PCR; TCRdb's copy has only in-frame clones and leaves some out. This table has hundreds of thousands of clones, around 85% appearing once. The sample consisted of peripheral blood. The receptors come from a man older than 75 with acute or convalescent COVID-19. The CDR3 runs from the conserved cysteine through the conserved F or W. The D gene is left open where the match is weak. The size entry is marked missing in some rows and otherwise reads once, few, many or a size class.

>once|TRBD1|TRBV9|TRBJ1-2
CASSQGDGYTF
TGTGCCAGCAGCCAGGGGGATGGCTACACCTTC
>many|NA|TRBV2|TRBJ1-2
CASSEIGRAMDYGYTF
TGTGCCAGCAGTGAAATTGGGAGGGCGATGGACTATGGCTACACCTTC
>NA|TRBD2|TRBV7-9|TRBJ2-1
CASSFPFSSGRANEQFF
TGTGCCAGCAGCTTTCCCTTTTCTAGCGGGAGGGCGAATGAGCAGTTCTTC
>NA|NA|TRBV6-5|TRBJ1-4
CASGIGRGGKLFF
TGTGCCAGCGGGATAGGCCGGGGTGGAAAACTGTTTTTT
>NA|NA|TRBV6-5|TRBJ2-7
CASSQRGQASYEQYF
TGTGCCAGCAGTCAGCGGGGACAGGCCTCCTACGAGCAGTACTTC
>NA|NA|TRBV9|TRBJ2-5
CASSAFLAGQETQYF
TGTGCCAGCAGCGCCTTCCTCGCGGGGCAAGAGACCCAGTACTTC
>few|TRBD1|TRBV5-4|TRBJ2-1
CASSLGRDREQFF
TGTGCCAGCAGCTTGGGCAGGGACAGAGAGCAGTTCTTC
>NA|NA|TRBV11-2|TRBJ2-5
CASSSRGRAETQYF
TGTGCCAGCAGCTCTAGGGGCCGGGCAGAGACCCAGTACTTC
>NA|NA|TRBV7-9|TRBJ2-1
CASSLGSQRAFYNEQFF
TGTGCCAGCAGCTTAGGAAGTCAGAGGGCCTTCTACAATGAGCAGTTCTTC
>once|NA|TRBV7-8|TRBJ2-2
CASSRGLLNTGELFF
TGTGCCAGCAGCAGGGGACTGCTAAACACCGGGGAGCTGTTTTTT
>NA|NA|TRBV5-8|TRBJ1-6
CASSHTGKGSVSPLHF
TGTGCCAGCAGCCATACAGGGAAGGGGTCGGTTTCACCCCTCCACTTT
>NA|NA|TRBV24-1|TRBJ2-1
CATSDFRGTYNEQFF
TGTGCCACCAGTGATTTCAGGGGCACCTACAATGAGCAGTTCTTC
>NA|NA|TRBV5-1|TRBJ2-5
CASSLTRVGETQYF
TGCGCCAGCAGCTTGACGCGGGTGGGAGAGACCCAGTACTTC
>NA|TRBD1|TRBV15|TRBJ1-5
CATQAGTGRPQHF
TGTGCCACCCAAGCCGGGACAGGGAGGCCCCAGCATTTT
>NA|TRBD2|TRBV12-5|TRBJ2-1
CASGLAGRYNEQFF
TGTGCTAGTGGTCTAGCGGGGAGGTACAATGAGCAGTTCTTC
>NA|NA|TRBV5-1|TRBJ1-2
CASSKDNPNYGYTF
TGCGCCAGCAGCAAGGACAACCCTAACTATGGCTACACCTTC
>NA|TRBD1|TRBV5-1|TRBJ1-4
CASSPGTGNEKLFF
TGCGCCAGCAGCCCCGGGACAGGGAATGAAAAACTGTTTTTT
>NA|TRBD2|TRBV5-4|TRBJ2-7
CASSLAPGLDPYEQYF
TGTGCCAGCAGCTTGGCACCGGGACTAGACCCCTACGAGCAGTACTTC
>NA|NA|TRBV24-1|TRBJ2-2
CATGHGANTGELFF
TGTGCCACCGGCCACGGGGCGAACACCGGGGAGCTGTTTTTT
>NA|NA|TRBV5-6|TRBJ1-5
CASSFSPTGLRPQHF
TGTGCCAGCAGCTTCTCTCCAACAGGTCTAAGGCCCCAGCATTTT
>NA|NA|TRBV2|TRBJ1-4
CASNPQGSTNEKLFF
TGTGCCAGCAATCCGCAGGGTTCAACTAATGAAAAACTGTTTTTT
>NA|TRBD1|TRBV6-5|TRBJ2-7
CASSSYPETGVYEQYF
TGTGCCAGCAGTTCCTACCCCGAGACAGGGGTCTACGAGCAGTACTTC
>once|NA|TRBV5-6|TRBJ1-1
CASSSRVGTEAFF
TGTGCCAGCAGCTCCCGGGTGGGCACTGAAGCTTTCTTT
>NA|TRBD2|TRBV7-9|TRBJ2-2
CASSFSSGRGTGELFF
TGTGCCAGCAGCTTTTCTAGCGGGAGGGGTACCGGGGAGCTGTTTTTT
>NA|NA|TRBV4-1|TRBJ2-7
CASSQDSARVNEQYF
TGCGCCAGCAGCCAAGATTCGGCCAGGGTTAACGAGCAGTACTTC
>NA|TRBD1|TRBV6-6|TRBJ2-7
CASSYAGQDHEQYF
TGTGCCAGCAGTTACGCGGGACAGGACCACGAGCAGTACTTC
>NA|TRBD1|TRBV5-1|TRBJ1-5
CASSLGGTVNQPQHF
TGCGCCAGCAGCTTGGGCGGGACAGTTAATCAGCCCCAGCATTTT
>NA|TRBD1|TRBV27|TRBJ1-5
CASSPRQGEANQPQHF
TGTGCCAGCAGTCCGCGACAGGGAGAGGCCAATCAGCCCCAGCATTTT
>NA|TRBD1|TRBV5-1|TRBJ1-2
CASSLSGQGHPNYGYTF
TGCGCCAGCAGCTTGTCGGGACAGGGCCATCCTAACTATGGCTACACCTTC
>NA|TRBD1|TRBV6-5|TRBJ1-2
CASSGDRVVRGYTF
TGTGCCAGCTCAGGCGACAGGGTAGTGAGGGGCTACACCTTC
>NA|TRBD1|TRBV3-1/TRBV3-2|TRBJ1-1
CASSQPQGAKTEAFF
TGTGCCAGCAGCCAACCACAGGGGGCTAAGACTGAAGCTTTCTTT